This TCR beta chain was sequenced for a study of T cell changes during pregnancy in multiple sclerosis (dated by TCRdb to the late 2010s). For context, the study as a whole: The study examined how the T cell repertoire changed over the course of pregnancy in women with multiple sclerosis.

The method was the immunoSEQ multiplex PCR assay. TCRdb retrieved this table from immuneACCESS and kept in-frame rearrangements only. Not all clones are present; in checked studies, unresolved V genes account for under half, and no reason is known for the remainder. The sample has about 59,000 clones on record, over 90% of them singletons. Over 2.5% of the sample is held by the ten biggest clonotypes. The germline V and J ends show losses of 4 bases and 2 bases respectively, and no gene match explains 3 bases of the junction. Including cysteine and phenylalanine, the CDR3 has 14 amino acids. Left in the record is the CDR3 DNA by itself, 42 bases read in frame from the first base. Reading the germline V gene gives CDR1 SGHDT and CDR2 YYEEEE. As to this clone: It has no known antigen specificity. No base-level quality is on record; no much larger clone is a single base apart.

The sequence was collected from a female donor with multiple sclerosis, enrolled in a pregnancy study. This material consisted of CD8+ T cells from peripheral blood mononuclear cells, taken in the third trimester of pregnancy. The sequence joins TRBV5-6 to TRBJ2-7, and TRBD1 aligns with 10 junction nucleotides. CDR3 sequence: CASSAGTGAYEQYF. The nucleotide sequence reads as follows: TGTGCCAGCAGCGCCGGGACAGGGGCCTACGAGCAGTACTTC.